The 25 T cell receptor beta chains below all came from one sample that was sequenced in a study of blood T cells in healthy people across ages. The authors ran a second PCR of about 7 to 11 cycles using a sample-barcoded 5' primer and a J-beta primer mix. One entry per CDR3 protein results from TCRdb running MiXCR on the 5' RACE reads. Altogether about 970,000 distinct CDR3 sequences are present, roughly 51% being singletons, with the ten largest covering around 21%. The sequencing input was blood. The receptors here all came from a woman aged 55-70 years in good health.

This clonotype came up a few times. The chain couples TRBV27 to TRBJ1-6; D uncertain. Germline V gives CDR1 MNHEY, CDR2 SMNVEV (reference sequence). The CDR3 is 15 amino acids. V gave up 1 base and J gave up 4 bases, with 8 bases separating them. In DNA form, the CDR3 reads TGTGCCAGCAGTTTATGGGCAGGTTATAATTCACCCCTCCACTTT. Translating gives CASSLWAGYNSPLHF.

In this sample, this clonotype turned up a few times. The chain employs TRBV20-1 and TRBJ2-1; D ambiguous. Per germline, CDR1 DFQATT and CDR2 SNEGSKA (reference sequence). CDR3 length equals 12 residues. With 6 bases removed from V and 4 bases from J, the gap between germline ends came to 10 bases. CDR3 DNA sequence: TGCAGTGCCCGGTGGGGTTACAATGAGCAGTTCTTC. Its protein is CSARWGYNEQFF.

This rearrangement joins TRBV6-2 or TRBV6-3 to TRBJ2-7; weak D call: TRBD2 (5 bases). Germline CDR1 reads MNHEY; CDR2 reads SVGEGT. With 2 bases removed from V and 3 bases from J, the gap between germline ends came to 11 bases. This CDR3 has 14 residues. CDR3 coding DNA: TGTGCCAGCAGTTACAGACTGGGAGTCTACGAGCAGTACTTC. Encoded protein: CASSYRLGVYEQYF.

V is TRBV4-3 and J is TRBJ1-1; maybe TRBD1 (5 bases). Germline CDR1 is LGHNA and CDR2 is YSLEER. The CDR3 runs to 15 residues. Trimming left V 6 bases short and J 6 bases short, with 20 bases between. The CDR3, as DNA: TGCGCCAGCAGGAGGGGTGCCGGGGGATTTGCTGAAGCTTTCTTT. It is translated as CASRRGAGGFAEAFF.

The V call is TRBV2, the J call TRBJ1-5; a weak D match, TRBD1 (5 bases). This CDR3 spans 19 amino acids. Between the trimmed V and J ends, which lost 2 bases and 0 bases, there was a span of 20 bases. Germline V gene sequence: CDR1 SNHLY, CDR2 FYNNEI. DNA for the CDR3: TGTGCCAGCAGTGAAAACAGAAGGGGACCGGGTTATAGCAATCAGCCCCAGCATTTT. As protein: CASSENRRGPGYSNQPQHF.

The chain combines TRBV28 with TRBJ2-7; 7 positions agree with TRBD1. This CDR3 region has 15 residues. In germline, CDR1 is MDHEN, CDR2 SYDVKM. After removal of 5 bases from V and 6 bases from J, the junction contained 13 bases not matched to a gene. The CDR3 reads CASSLRDRVGVEQYF. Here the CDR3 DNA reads TGTGCCAGCAGTCTCCGCGACAGGGTAGGAGTCGAGCAGTACTTC.

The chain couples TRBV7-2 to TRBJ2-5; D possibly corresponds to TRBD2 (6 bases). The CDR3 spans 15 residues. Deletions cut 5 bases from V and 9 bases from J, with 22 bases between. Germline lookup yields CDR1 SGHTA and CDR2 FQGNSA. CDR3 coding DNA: TGTGCCAGCAGCCCGGTAGCGGTTGGGACGAGGTCCCAGTACTTC. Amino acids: CASSPVAVGTRSQYF.

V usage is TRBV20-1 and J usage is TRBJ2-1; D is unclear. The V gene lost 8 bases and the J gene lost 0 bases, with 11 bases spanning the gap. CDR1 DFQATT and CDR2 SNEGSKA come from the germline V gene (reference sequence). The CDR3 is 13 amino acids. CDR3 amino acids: CSLVTSSYNEQFF. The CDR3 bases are TGCAGTTTGGTTACGAGCTCCTACAATGAGCAGTTCTTC.

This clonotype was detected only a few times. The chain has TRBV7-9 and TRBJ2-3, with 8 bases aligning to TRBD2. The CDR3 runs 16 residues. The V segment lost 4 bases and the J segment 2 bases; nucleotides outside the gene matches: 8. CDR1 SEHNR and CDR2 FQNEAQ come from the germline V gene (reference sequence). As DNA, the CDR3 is TGTGCCAGCAGCTCGAATGTAGCGGGATACACAGATACGCAGTATTTT. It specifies CASSSNVAGYTDTQYF.

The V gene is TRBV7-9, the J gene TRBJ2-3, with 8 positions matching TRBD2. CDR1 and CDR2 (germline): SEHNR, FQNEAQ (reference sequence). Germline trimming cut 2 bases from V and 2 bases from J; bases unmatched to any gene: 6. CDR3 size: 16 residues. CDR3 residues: CASSLLGGRITDTQYF. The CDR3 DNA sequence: TGTGCCAGCAGCTTATTAGGCGGGAGGATCACAGATACGCAGTATTTT.

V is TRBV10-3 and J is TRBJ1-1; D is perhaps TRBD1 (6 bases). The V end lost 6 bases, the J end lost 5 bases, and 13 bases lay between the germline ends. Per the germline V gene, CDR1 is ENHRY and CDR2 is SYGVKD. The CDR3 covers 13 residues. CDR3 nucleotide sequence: TGTGCCATCAGGGGCAGGGGAGGAACTGAAGCTTTCTTT. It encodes CAIRGRGGTEAFF.

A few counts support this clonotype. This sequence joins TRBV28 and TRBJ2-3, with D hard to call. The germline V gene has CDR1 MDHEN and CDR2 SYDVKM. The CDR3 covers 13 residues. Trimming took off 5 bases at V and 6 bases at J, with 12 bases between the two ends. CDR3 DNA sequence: TGTGCCAGCAGTACCCTTCCCTCCGATACGCAGTATTTT. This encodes CASSTLPSDTQYF.

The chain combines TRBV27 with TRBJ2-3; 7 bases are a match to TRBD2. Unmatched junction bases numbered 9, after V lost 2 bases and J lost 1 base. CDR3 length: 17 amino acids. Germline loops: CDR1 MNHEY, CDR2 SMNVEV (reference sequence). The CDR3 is CASSLIQASGGTDTQYF. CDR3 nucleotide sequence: TGTGCCAGCAGTTTAATTCAGGCTAGCGGAGGCACAGATACGCAGTATTTT.

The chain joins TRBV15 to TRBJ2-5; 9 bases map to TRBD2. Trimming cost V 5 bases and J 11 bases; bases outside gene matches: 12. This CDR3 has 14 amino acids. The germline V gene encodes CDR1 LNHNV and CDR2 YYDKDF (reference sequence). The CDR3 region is CATSRLADHNEQYF. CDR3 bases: TGTGCCACCAGCCGACTAGCGGACCACAATGAGCAGTACTTC.

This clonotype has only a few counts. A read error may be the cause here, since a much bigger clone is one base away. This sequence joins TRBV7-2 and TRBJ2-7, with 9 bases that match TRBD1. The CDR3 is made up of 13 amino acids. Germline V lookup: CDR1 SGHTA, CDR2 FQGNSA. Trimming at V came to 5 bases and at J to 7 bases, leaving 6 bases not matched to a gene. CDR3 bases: TGTGCCAGCAGCGTAGGACAGGGGTGGGAGCAGTACTTC. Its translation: CASSVGQGWEQYF.

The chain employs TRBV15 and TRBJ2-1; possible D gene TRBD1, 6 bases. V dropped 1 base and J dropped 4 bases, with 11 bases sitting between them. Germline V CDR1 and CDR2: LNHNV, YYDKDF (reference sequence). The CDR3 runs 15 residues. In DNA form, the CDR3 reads TGTGCCACCAGCAGAGCTCTAGGGGGTTACAATGAGCAGTTCTTC. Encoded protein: CATSRALGGYNEQFF. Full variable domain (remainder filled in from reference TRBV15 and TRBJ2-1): DAMVIQNPRYQVTQFGKPVTLSCSQTLNHNVMYWYQQKSSQAPKLLFHYYDKDFNNEADTPDNFQSRRPNTSFCFLDIRSPGLGDTAMYLCATSRALGGYNEQFFGPGTRLTVL.

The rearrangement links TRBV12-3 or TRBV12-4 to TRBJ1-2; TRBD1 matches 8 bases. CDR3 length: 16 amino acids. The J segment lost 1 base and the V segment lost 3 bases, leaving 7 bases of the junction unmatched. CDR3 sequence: CASSFKSGQGNYGYTF. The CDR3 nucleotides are TGTGCCAGCAGTTTTAAATCCGGACAGGGTAACTATGGCTACACCTTC.

The CDR3 DNA reads TGTGCCAGCAGTTTTTCCTTAACGGGACTAGCGGTTTACGAGCAGTACTTC. Protein product: CASSFSLTGLAVYEQYF. The rearrangement links TRBV27 to TRBJ2-7; TRBD2 agrees at 11 bases. V shed 3 bases, J shed 4 bases, and the junction held 11 bases outside the gene matches. The CDR3 is made up of 17 amino acids. In germline, CDR1 is MNHEY, CDR2 SMNVEV (reference sequence).

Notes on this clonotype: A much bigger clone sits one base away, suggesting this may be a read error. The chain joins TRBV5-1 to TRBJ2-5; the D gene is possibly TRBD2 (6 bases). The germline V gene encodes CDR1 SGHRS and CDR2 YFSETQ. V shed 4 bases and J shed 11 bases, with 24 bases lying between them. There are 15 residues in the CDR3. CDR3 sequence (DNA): TGCGCCAGCAGCCACTGGGGTCCGGGAGACAATGAGCAGTACTTC. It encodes CASSHWGPGDNEQYF. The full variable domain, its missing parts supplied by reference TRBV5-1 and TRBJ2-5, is KAGVTQTPRYLIKTRGQQVTLSCSPISGHRSVSWYQQTPGQGLQFLFEYFSETQRNKGNFPGRFSGRQFSNSRSEMNVSTLELGDSALYLCASSHWGPGDNEQYFGPGTRLLVL.

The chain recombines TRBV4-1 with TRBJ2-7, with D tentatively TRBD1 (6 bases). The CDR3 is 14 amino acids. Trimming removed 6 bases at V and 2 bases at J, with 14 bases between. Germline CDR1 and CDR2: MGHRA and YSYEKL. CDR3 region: CASSGVRGAYEQYF. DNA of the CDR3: TGCGCCAGCAGTGGTGTCAGGGGTGCCTACGAGCAGTACTTC.

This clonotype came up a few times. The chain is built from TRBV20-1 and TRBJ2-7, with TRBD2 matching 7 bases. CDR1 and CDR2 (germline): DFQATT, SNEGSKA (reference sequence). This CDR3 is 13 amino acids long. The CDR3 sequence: CSPGGGSFYEQYF. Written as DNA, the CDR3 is TGCAGCCCAGGTGGCGGGAGTTTCTACGAGCAGTACTTC.

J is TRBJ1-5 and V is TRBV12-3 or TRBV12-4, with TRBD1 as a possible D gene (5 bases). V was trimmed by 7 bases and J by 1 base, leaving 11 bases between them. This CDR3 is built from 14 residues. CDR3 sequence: CASNLKGSNQPQHF. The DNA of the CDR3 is TGTGCCAGCAACTTAAAGGGGAGCAATCAGCCCCAGCATTTT.

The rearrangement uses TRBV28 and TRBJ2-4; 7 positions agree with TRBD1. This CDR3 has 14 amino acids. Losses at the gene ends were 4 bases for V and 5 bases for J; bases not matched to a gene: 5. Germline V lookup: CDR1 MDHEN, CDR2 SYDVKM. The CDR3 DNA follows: TGTGCCAGCAGTTCCCGGGACAGAGAAAACATTCAGTACTTC. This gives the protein CASSSRDRENIQYF.

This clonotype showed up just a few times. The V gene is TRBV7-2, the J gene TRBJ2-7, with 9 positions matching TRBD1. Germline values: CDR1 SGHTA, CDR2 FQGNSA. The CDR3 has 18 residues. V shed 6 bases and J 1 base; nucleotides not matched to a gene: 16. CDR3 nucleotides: TGTGCCAGCAGTATCCGGGACAGGGCATGGGAGGGGTCCTACGAGCAGTACTTC. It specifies CASSIRDRAWEGSYEQYF.

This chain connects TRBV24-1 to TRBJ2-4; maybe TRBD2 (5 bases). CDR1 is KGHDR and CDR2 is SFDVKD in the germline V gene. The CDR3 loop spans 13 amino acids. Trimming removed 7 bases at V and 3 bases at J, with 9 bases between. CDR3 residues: CATRLRDKNIQYF. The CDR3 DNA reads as TGTGCCACCAGGTTGAGGGACAAAAACATTCAGTACTTC.